Shown below are 10 T cell receptor beta chains from a single sample sequenced in a study of PD-1 blockade in classical Hodgkin lymphoma. Sequenced by immunoSEQ multiplex PCR; TCRdb stores in-frame clones only, minus some. The sample holds about 12,000 clones, roughly 75% seen once. Relapse was seen in all patients after autologous stem cell transplantation, and brentuximab vedotin exposure was variable. Sequencing used peripheral blood mononuclear cells (PBMCs), obtained at baseline. The source is a human donor with classical Hodgkin lymphoma.

The chain uses TRBV6-1 and TRBJ1-6; possible D gene TRBD1, 5 bases. Trimming shortened V by 5 bases and J by 8 bases, and 13 bases separated the two germline ends. The CDR3 sequence is 14 residues long. Germline V lookup: CDR1 MNHNS, CDR2 SASEGT. The CDR3 bases are TGTGCCAGCAGTCATACTTCGGGGGATTCACCCCTCCACTTT. Amino acids: CASSHTSGDSPLHF.

This chain connects TRBV30 to TRBJ1-4, with 7 bases lining up with TRBD1. With 5 bases clipped from V and 6 bases from J, the junction kept 6 bases outside the gene matches. The CDR3 has 13 amino acids. Germline V gives CDR1 GTSNPN, CDR2 SVGIG (reference sequence). The CDR3 nucleotides are TGTGCCTGGGCGAGGGGGCGTTATGAAAAACTGTTTTTT. Its translation is CAWARGRYEKLFF.

The chain employs TRBV6-5 and TRBJ2-7; 8 bases align to TRBD1. The V gene end was trimmed by 0 bases and the J gene end by 5 bases; junction bases not matched to a gene: 6. CDR1 MNHEY and CDR2 SVGAGI come from the germline V gene. This CDR3 is 15 amino acids long. This CDR3 is CASSYSGTGMDEQYF. The CDR3 nucleotides read TGTGCCAGCAGTTACTCCGGGACAGGTATGGACGAGCAGTACTTC.

CDR3 region: CASRGSLNYGYTF. CDR3 sequence (DNA): TGTGCCAGTAGGGGCAGCCTTAACTATGGCTACACCTTC. The rearrangement links TRBV19 to TRBJ1-2; no reliable D call. CDR1 is LNHDA, CDR2 SQIVND, per germline (reference sequence). The germline V and J ends were trimmed by 6 bases and 1 base, with 9 bases remaining between them. The CDR3 is 13 amino acids.

V usage is TRBV6-4 and J usage is TRBJ1-2; 8 bases fit TRBD1. Germline V gene data show CDR1 as MRHNA and CDR2 as SNTAGT. V shed 0 bases, J shed 5 bases, and the junction held 5 bases outside the gene matches. This CDR3 is built from 15 residues. CDR3 protein: CASSDSVQGGYGYTF. The DNA of the CDR3 is TGTGCCAGCAGTGACTCGGTACAGGGGGGGTATGGCTACACCTTC.

This chain joins TRBV2 and TRBJ2-7; no definite D call. V shed 8 bases and J shed 3 bases, with 17 bases lying between them. Germline CDR1 SNHLY, CDR2 FYNNEI. The length of the CDR3 is 14 residues. The CDR3 spells CASGVADRYYEQYF. CDR3 nucleotides: TGTGCCAGCGGTGTGGCGGACCGATACTACGAGCAGTACTTC. The variable domain in full, completed from reference TRBV2 and TRBJ2-7, reads EPEVTQTPSHQVTQMGQEVILRCVPISNHLYFYWYRQILGQKVEFLVSFYNNEISEKSEIFDDQFSVERPDGSNFTLKIRSTKLEDSAMYFCASGVADRYYEQYFGPGTRLTVT.

The chain joins TRBV5-6 to TRBJ2-2, with D possibly matching TRBD2 (7 bases). CDR1 and CDR2 from the germline V gene are SGHDT and YYEEEE. This CDR3 has 14 amino acids. V shed 4 bases and J shed 5 bases, with 12 bases lying between them. In DNA, the CDR3 is TGTGCCAGCAGCGGCAGGGGAGGGACCGGGGAGCTGTTTTTT. As protein: CASSGRGGTGELFF.

The V and J genes are TRBV7-2 and TRBJ2-3; D is ambiguous. Trimming took off 4 bases at V and 0 bases at J, with 8 bases between the two ends. Germline V gene data show CDR1 as SGHTA and CDR2 as FQGNSA. This CDR3 spans 14 amino acids. Here the CDR3 DNA reads TGTGCCAGCAGCTCCCGTGCTAGCACAGATACGCAGTATTTT. This codes for CASSSRASTDTQYF.

This chain joins TRBV10-3 and TRBJ1-2, with 10 nucleotides matching TRBD1. Germline CDR1 and CDR2: ENHRY and SYGVKD. The CDR3 consists of 14 residues. With 8 bases clipped from V and 8 bases from J, the junction kept 11 bases outside the gene matches. The CDR3 DNA reads TGTGCCATCGCCGGACAGGGGGGACTGAGGGGCTACACCTTC. Its translation is CAIAGQGGLRGYTF.

This clone was observed a single time. The chain combines TRBV11-1 with TRBJ2-7, with D perhaps TRBD1 (5 bases). V shed 0 bases and J shed 2 bases, with 11 bases lying between them. The germline CDR1 and CDR2 sequences are SGHAT and FQDESV (reference sequence). The CDR3 is made up of 15 amino acids. CDR3 region: CASSLAGHPTYEQYV. Here the CDR3 DNA reads TGTGCCAGCAGCTTAGCAGGACACCCCACCTACGAGCAGTACGTC.